This T cell receptor (beta chain) came from a study of control samples from healthy donors and cancer patients. Sequenced by immunoSEQ multiplex PCR; TCRdb stores in-frame clones only, minus some. The sample has approximately 120,000 clones, roughly 84% seen once; the top ten hold 1.5% to 2%. The TCR sequence derives from a man younger than 35 in good health. The sequenced sample consisted of blood.

The DNA of the CDR3 is TGTGCCAGCAGCTTGGATAGGGCGCCCTACGAGCAGTACTTC. Protein: CASSLDRAPYEQYF. This rearrangement joins TRBV5-6 to TRBJ2-7; no definite D call. Germline V gives CDR1 SGHDT, CDR2 YYEEEE. V was pared by 0 bases and J by 2 bases, with 9 bases between. The CDR3 has 14 residues.